The 5 T cell receptor beta chains below all came from one sample that was sequenced in a study of T cell responses to AZD1222 COVID-19 vaccine. TCRdb keeps only in-frame clones here, not all; method: immunoSEQ multiplex PCR. Counted here are approximately 300,000 clones, almost 95% occurring once; the ten biggest clones make up around 0.6%. The sample in question was peripheral blood, obtained 28 days after the second AZD1222 dose. These receptors all stem from an adult who received the AZD1222 COVID-19 vaccine.

The gene calls are TRBV6-2 or TRBV6-3 and TRBJ1-2; the match to TRBD1 covers 7 bases. This CDR3 is built from 14 residues. Germline V gene lookup returns CDR1 MNHEY and CDR2 SVGEGT. V shed 0 bases, J shed 8 bases, and the junction held 6 bases outside the gene matches. CDR3 region: CASSYSTGVIGYTF. The CDR3 nucleotides read TGTGCCAGCAGTTACTCAACAGGGGTGATAGGCTACACCTTC.

The chain has TRBV28 and TRBJ2-7; D not certain. CDR1 is MDHEN and CDR2 is SYDVKM in the germline V gene. The CDR3 is 14 residues long. The V end lost 6 bases, the J end lost 3 bases, and 15 bases lay between the germline ends. The CDR3 DNA follows: TGTGCCAGCAGCTGGTCTCCCTCCGACTACGAGCAGTACTTC. Translation gives CASSWSPSDYEQYF.

V usage is TRBV4-1 and J usage is TRBJ2-2, with 14 nucleotides matching TRBD2. The germline CDR1 and CDR2 sequences are MGHRA and YSYEKL. This CDR3 region has 17 residues. The junction had 6 bases not matched to a gene; V was cut back by 3 bases and J by 6 bases. The CDR3 region has the DNA TGCGCCAGCAGCCAGGGACTAGCGGGAGAATTGGCCGGGGAGCTGTTTTTT. Amino acid sequence: CASSQGLAGELAGELFF.

This clone was recorded only once. The chain carries TRBV18 and TRBJ2-7; 9 nucleotides line up with TRBD1. Germline V gives CDR1 KGHSH, CDR2 LQKENI. The CDR3 runs to 17 residues. Trimming removed 6 bases from V and 0 bases from J; junction bases left unmatched: 12. CDR3 protein: CASSPPRQGGGSYEQYF. CDR3 sequence (DNA): TGTGCCAGCTCGCCCCCCCGACAGGGGGGTGGCTCCTACGAGCAGTACTTC.

The chain is built from TRBV3-1 (or the pseudogene TRBV3-2) and TRBJ2-7; possibly TRBD1 for D (6 bases). There are 18 residues in the CDR3. Germline CDR1 reads LGHDT; CDR2 reads YNNKEL (reference sequence). The V and J ends lost 0 bases and 0 bases respectively, with 18 bases between them. CDR3 sequence: CASSQERTAILPSYEQYF. In DNA, the CDR3 is TGTGCCAGCAGCCAAGAAAGGACAGCGATACTCCCCTCCTACGAGCAGTACTTC.